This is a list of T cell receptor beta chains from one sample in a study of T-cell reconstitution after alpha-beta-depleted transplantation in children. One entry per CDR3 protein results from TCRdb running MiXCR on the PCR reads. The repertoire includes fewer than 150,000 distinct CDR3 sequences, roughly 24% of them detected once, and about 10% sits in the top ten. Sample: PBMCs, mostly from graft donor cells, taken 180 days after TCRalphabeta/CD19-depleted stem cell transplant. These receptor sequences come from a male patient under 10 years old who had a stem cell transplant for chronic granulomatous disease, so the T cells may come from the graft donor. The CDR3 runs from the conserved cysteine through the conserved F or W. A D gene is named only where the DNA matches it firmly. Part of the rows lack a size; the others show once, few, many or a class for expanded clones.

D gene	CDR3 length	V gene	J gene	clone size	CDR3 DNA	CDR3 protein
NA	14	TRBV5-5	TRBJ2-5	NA	TGTGCCAGCAGCGTCCTCGGGGGGCCTGAGACCCAGTACTTC	CASSVLGGPETQYF
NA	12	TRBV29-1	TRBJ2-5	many	TGCAGCGTCGAGACAAATCAAGAGACCCAGTACTTC	CSVETNQETQYF
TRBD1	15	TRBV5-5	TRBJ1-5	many	TGTGCCAGCAGCTTTCTGGACAGGGACAATCAGCCCCAGCATTTT	CASSFLDRDNQPQHF
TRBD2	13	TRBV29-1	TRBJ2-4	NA	TGCAGCGTTGAGGGGGGGGCCAAAAACATTCAGTACTTC	CSVEGGAKNIQYF
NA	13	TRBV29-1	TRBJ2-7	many	TGCAGCGTCGAAAGTAGGGGGAGCTACGAGCAGTACTTC	CSVESRGSYEQYF
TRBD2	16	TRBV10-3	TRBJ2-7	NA	TGTGCCATCAGTGGTTCCGAAGGGAGGGGCTCTCACGAGCAGTACTTC	CAISGSEGRGSHEQYF
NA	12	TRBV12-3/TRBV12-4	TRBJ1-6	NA	TGTGCCAGCAGTTTAGGACGGAAACCCCTCCACTTT	CASSLGRKPLHF
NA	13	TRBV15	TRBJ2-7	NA	TGTGCCACCAGCAGAGCTAGGGGGGGCGAGCAGTACTTC	CATSRARGGEQYF
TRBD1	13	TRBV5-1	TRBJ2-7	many	TGCGCCAGCAGCTTGTACAGGGGTAGCGAGCAGTACTTC	CASSLYRGSEQYF
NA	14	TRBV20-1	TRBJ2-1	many	TGCAGTGCTAGTCTAGCGCTCTCCTACAATGAGCAGTTCTTC	CSASLALSYNEQFF
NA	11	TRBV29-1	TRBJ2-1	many	TGCAGCGTTGGGACCAAAAATGAGCAGTTCTTC	CSVGTKNEQFF
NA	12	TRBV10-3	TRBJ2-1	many	TGTGCCATCAGCGCCCCGGGACTTGAGCAGTTCTTC	CAISAPGLEQFF
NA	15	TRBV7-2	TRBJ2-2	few	TGTGCCAGCAGCTTAGCGCTAACTAACACCGGGGAGCTGTTTTTT	CASSLALTNTGELFF
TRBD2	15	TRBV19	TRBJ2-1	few	TGTGCCAGTAGTCAAAGCGGGAGCTCCTACAATGAGCAGTTCTTC	CASSQSGSSYNEQFF
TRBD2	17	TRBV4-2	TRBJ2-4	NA	TGTGCCAGCAGCCAAGATAGGGAGGGGTTACCACCAAACATTCAGTACTTC	CASSQDREGLPPNIQYF
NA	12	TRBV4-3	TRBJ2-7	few	TGCGCCAGCAGCCACCTTGGGGGGGAGCAGTACTTC	CASSHLGGEQYF
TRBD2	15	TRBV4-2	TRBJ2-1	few	TGTGCCAGCAGCTCACTAGCGGGAGGGTGGAATGAGCAGTTCTTC	CASSSLAGGWNEQFF
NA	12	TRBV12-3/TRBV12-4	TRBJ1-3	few	TGTGCCAGCAGTCTCAAGGGAAACACCATATATTTT	CASSLKGNTIYF
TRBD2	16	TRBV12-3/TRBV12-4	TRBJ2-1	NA	TGTGCCAGCACCAGTTTAGCGGGAGACATCAACAATGAGCAGTTCTTC	CASTSLAGDINNEQFF
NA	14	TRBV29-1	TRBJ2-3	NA	TGCAGCGTTGGCCTGGGGGCTTACACAGATACGCAGTATTTT	CSVGLGAYTDTQYF
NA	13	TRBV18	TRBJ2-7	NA	TGTGCCAGCTCACCGATGCCCGGGTACGAGCAGTACTTC	CASSPMPGYEQYF
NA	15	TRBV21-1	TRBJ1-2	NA	TGTGCCAGCAGCCCCCGGACAGGGGGACCCTATGGCTACACCTTC	CASSPRTGGPYGYTF
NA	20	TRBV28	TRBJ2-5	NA	TGTGCCAGCAGTTTGCCCTTCCGGGACAGGGGAGTTAGCGGGAGAGAGACCCAGTACTTC	CASSLPFRDRGVSGRETQYF
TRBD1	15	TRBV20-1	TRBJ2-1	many	TGCAGTGCTAGAGATGGGGACAGGGGGCTCAATGAGCAGTTCTTC	CSARDGDRGLNEQFF
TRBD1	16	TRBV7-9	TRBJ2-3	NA	TGTGCCAGCAGCCCACAAAAGCCCCGACAGGGTGGGACGCAGTATTTT	CASSPQKPRQGGTQYF
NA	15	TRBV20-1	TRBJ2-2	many	TGCAGTGCTAGAGATTACCGGGGGCAAGACGGGGAGCTGTTTTTT	CSARDYRGQDGELFF
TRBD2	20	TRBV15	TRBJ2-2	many	TGTGCCACCAGCAGAGATCACGAGCCGGGACTAGCAGCTAACACCGGGGAGCTGTTTTTT	CATSRDHEPGLAANTGELFF
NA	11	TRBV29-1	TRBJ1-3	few	TGCAGCGGAGGCTCTGGAAACACCATATATTTT	CSGGSGNTIYF
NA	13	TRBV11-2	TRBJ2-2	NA	TGTGCCAGCAGCTTCAGGGGGGCCGGGGAGCTGTTTTTT	CASSFRGAGELFF
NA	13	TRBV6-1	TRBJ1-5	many	TGTGCCAGCAGCCGCCTCCTGGGGCAGCCCCAGCATTTT	CASSRLLGQPQHF
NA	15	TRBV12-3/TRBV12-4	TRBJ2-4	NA	TGTGCCAGCAGTTTCTTTGGCGATCCCAAAAACATTCAGTACTTC	CASSFFGDPKNIQYF
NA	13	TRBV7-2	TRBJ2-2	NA	TGTGCCAGCAGCTTAGATCGAGCCGGGGAGCTGTTTTTT	CASSLDRAGELFF
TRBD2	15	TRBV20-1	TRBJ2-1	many	TGCAGTGCTACGACCGGGACTAGCGGGATAAATGAGCAGTTCTTC	CSATTGTSGINEQFF
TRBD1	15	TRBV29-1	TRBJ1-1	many	TGCAGCGGTCGGGACAGGGGGCGTACGTACACTGAAGCTTTCTTT	CSGRDRGRTYTEAFF
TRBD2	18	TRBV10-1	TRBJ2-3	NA	TGCGCCAGCAGCGGAAGTACCGGGACTAGCGGGGTCACAGATACGCAGTATTTT	CASSGSTGTSGVTDTQYF
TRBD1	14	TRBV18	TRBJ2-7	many	TGTGCCAGCTCACCACAGACAGGGGACTACGAGCAGTACTTC	CASSPQTGDYEQYF
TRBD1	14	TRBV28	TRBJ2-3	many	TGTGCCAGCAGTAGACAGGGGAGCACAGATACGCAGTATTTT	CASSRQGSTDTQYF
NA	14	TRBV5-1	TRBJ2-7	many	TGCGCCAGCAGCTTGGGCGTGGGCTCCTACGAGCAGTACTTC	CASSLGVGSYEQYF
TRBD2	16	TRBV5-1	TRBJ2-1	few	TGCGCCAGCAGGCCGACTAGCGGGAGTATCTACAATGAGCAGTTCTTC	CASRPTSGSIYNEQFF
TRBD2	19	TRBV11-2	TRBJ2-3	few	TGTGCCAGCAGCTTAAAGGGTAGCGGGAGACTGGGTAGCCCAGATACGCAGTATTTT	CASSLKGSGRLGSPDTQYF
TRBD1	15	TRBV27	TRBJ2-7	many	TGTGCCAGCAGTTCACACCTGACAGGGCGCAACGAGCAGTACTTC	CASSSHLTGRNEQYF
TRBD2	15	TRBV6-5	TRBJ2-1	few	TGTGCCAGCAGTTACGGGGGGGTGGCATACAATGAGCAGTTCTTC	CASSYGGVAYNEQFF
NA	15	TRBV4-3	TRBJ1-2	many	TGCGCCAGCAGCCACATACCCCTAGGCGCCTATGGCTACACCTTC	CASSHIPLGAYGYTF
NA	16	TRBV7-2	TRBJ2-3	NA	TGTGCCAGCAGCTTTATGGGGGGCCTTACCACAGATACGCAGTATTTT	CASSFMGGLTTDTQYF
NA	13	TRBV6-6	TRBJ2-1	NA	TGTGCCAGCAAGGGACTCGCGAACAATGAGCAGTTCTTC	CASKGLANNEQFF
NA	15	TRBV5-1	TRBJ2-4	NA	TGCGCCAGCAGCCAGGTACCAGCGGGTGGAAACATTCAGTACTTC	CASSQVPAGGNIQYF
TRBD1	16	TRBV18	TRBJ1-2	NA	TGTGCCAGCTCACCAGTATGGGGCCAGGGGGACTATGGCTACACCTTC	CASSPVWGQGDYGYTF
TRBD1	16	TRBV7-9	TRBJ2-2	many	TGTGCCAGCAGCTCCACTCCGACAGGGGAGAACGGGGAGCTGTTTTTT	CASSSTPTGENGELFF
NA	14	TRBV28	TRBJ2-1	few	TGTGCCAGCAGTTCGGGGCAGACTAGCAATGAGCAGTTCTTC	CASSSGQTSNEQFF
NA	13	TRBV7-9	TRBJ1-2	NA	TGTGCCAGCAGCTACGGGACGACGGTCGGCTACACCTTC	CASSYGTTVGYTF
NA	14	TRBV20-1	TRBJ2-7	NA	TGCAGTGCTGGAGAGGGGAGTAGGCCCTACGAGCAGTACTTC	CSAGEGSRPYEQYF
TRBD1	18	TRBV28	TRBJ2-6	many	TGTGCCAGCACCTCAGGGGACAGGGTCTCCTCTGGGGCCAACGTCCTGACTTTC	CASTSGDRVSSGANVLTF
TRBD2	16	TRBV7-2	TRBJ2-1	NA	TGTGCCAGCAGCTTAGTGCCTTCTGCGGGGGGTAGTGAGCAGTTCTTC	CASSLVPSAGGSEQFF
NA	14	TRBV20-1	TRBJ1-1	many	TGCAGTGGGCAGCCTTTGGGGGGGAACACTGAAGCTTTCTTT	CSGQPLGGNTEAFF
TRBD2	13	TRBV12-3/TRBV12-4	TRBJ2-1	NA	TGTGCCAGCAGTTCCGGACTAGGTGGTGAGCAGTTCTTC	CASSSGLGGEQFF
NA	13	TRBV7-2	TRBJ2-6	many	TGTGCCAGCAGCCCCGTGGGGGCCAACGTCCTGACTTTC	CASSPVGANVLTF
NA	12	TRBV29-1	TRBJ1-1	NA	TGCAGCGTATTTACCCTGGCCACTGAAGCTTTCTTT	CSVFTLATEAFF
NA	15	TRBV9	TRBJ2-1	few	TGTGCCAGCACCCCCGGGGGCAGCTCCTACAATGAGCAGTTCTTC	CASTPGGSSYNEQFF
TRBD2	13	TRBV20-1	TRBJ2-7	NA	TGCAGTGCTAGGATATCTAGCGGCTACGAGCAGTACTTC	CSARISSGYEQYF
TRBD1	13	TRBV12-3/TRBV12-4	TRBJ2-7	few	TGTGCCAGCAGCCCGGACAGGGTGGGGGAGCAGTACTTC	CASSPDRVGEQYF